A single sample is the source of the 20 T cell receptor beta chains below, sequenced in a study of OX40 agonist ivuxolimab in advanced cancers. The protocol was immunoSEQ multiplex PCR, while the TCRdb copy is restricted to in-frame clones and leaves out a portion. Of 50,000 to 55,000 clones listed, roughly 84% are singletons. The specimen comprised CD4+ or CD8+ T cells sorted from blood, sampled in a trial of the OX40 agonist ivuxolimab. Receptor source: an adult with an advanced solid tumor such as melanoma, head and neck, liver or kidney cancer.

The V call is TRBV4-2, the J call TRBJ1-2; 7 nucleotides line up with TRBD1. The CDR3 totals 14 residues. CDR1 and CDR2 from the germline V gene are LGHNA and YNFKEQ. The V gene end was trimmed by 3 bases and the J gene end by 4 bases; junction bases not matched to a gene: 5. CDR3 loop: CASSHSGQAYGYTF. DNA for the CDR3: TGTGCCAGCAGCCATTCAGGACAGGCCTATGGCTACACCTTC.

The chain recombines TRBV7-2 with TRBJ2-5; possible D gene TRBD1, 6 bases. V lost 4 bases and J lost 4, with 13 bases in between. The germline CDR1 and CDR2 sequences are SGHTA and FQGNSA. The CDR3 spans 14 residues. DNA for the CDR3: TGTGCCAGCAGCTCGCCTCAGGGGACAGAGACCCAGTACTTC. This encodes CASSSPQGTETQYF.

This chain uses TRBV11-3 with TRBJ2-2; 10 bases are a match to TRBD2. CDR3 length: 15 amino acids. Germline assignment: CDR1 SGHNT and CDR2 YENEEA. The V gene end was trimmed by 5 bases and the J gene end by 2 bases; junction bases not matched to a gene: 2. This chain's CDR3 is CASSLAGANTGELFF. The CDR3 bases are TGTGCCAGCAGCCTAGCGGGAGCAAACACCGGGGAGCTGTTTTTT.

The chain employs TRBV18 and TRBJ1-5; D not certain. The CDR3 is 13 residues long. V was clipped by 3 bases and J by 4 bases, with 7 bases between them. Germline loops: CDR1 KGHSH, CDR2 LQKENI. The CDR3 sequence: CASSPAENQPQHF. The CDR3 bases are TGTGCCAGCTCACCGGCAGAGAATCAGCCCCAGCATTTT. The full variable domain, with the rest looked up from reference TRBV18 and TRBJ1-5, is NAGVMQNPRHLVRRRGQEARLRCSPMKGHSHVYWYRQLPEEGLKFMVYLQKENIIDESGMPKERFSAEFPKEGPSILRIQQVVRGDSAAYFCASSPAENQPQHFGDGTRLSIL.

The chain couples TRBV6-1 to TRBJ1-1; 9 bases fit TRBD1. The trim removed 8 bases at V and 2 bases at J, leaving 6 bases unmatched. Germline assignment: CDR1 MNHNS and CDR2 SASEGT. The CDR3 loop spans 14 amino acids. The CDR3 bases are TGTGCCAGCGAGACAGGGGGTCGCAACACTGAAGCTTTCTTT. Residues: CASETGGRNTEAFF.

This chain connects TRBV5-4 to TRBJ2-7; TRBD1 aligns across 7 bases. Germline trimming cut 5 bases from V and 3 bases from J; bases unmatched to any gene: 11. Germline V gives CDR1 SGHNT, CDR2 YYREEE (reference sequence). The CDR3 sequence is 15 residues long. CDR3 amino acids: CASRNSRGPLYEQYF. The CDR3 DNA follows: TGTGCCAGCAGAAATTCGAGGGGGCCCCTCTACGAGCAGTACTTC.

The chain recombines TRBV10-3 with TRBJ2-5; D not certain. The CDR3 contains 13 residues. CDR1 and CDR2 from the germline V gene are ENHRY and SYGVKD. The ends were cut back, 6 bases at V and 1 base at J, with 9 bases in the middle. CDR3 DNA sequence: TGTGCCATCAGCCGCATGCCCCAAGAGACCCAGTACTTC. It yields the protein CAISRMPQETQYF.

V and J are TRBV4-1 and TRBJ2-5; TRBD2 agrees at 10 bases. Germline trimming cut 0 bases from V and 5 bases from J; bases unmatched to any gene: 9. This CDR3 region has 17 residues. CDR1 MGHRA and CDR2 YSYEKL come from the germline V gene. The CDR3 region has the DNA TGCGCCAGCAGCCAAGATCAGGCTAGCGGGAGCGGTGAGACCCAGTACTTC. Translated: CASSQDQASGSGETQYF.

The chain joins TRBV18 to TRBJ1-5, with 7 bases identical to TRBD1. This CDR3 region has 15 residues. In germline, CDR1 is KGHSH, CDR2 LQKENI. The ends lost 6 bases at V and 3 bases at J; junction bases unmatched: 8. The CDR3 is CASSLIDRDNQPQHF. For the CDR3, the DNA is TGTGCCAGCTCGCTCATTGACAGGGACAATCAGCCCCAGCATTTT.

The chain employs TRBV7-2 and TRBJ2-4; perhaps TRBD1 as D (6 bases). V was trimmed by 1 base and J by 7 bases, leaving 11 bases between them. This CDR3 contains 14 residues. Germline V gene lookup returns CDR1 SGHTA and CDR2 FQGNSA. CDR3 sequence reads: CASSLGPGVNIQYF. The CDR3 bases are TGTGCCAGCAGCTTAGGACCAGGGGTTAACATTCAGTACTTC.

By share of the sample, this clone is medium-sized. This sequence joins TRBV11-1 and TRBJ2-7; perhaps TRBD1 as D (5 bases). This CDR3 spans 13 amino acids. Germline V CDR1 and CDR2: SGHAT, FQDESV (reference sequence). With 9 bases removed from V and 2 bases from J, the gap between germline ends came to 14 bases. CDR3 region: CARTVGRTYEQYF. The CDR3 nucleotides are TGTGCCAGGACAGTAGGGCGAACCTACGAGCAGTACTTC. Together with reference TRBV11-1 and TRBJ2-7, the CDR3 gives the full variable domain: EAEVAQSPRYKITEKSQAVAFWCDPISGHATLYWYRQILGQGPELLVQFQDESVVDDSQLPKDRFSAERLKGVDSTLKIQPAELGDSAMYLCARTVGRTYEQYFGPGTRLTVT.

The rearrangement links TRBV5-1 to TRBJ2-2, with D possibly TRBD1 on 5 matching bases. Trimming took 5 bases from V and 5 from J, leaving 13 bases between them. CDR1 SGHRS and CDR2 YFSETQ come from the germline V gene. CDR3 length: 14 amino acids. CDR3 residues: CASRQDTWTGELFF. DNA of the CDR3: TGCGCCAGCAGACAGGATACTTGGACCGGGGAGCTGTTTTTT.

The chain recombines TRBV30 with TRBJ2-3; D possibly corresponds to TRBD2 (5 bases). The CDR3 is made up of 13 amino acids. The ends were cut back, 3 bases at V and 4 bases at J, with 11 bases in the middle. Germline CDR1 reads GTSNPN; CDR2 reads SVGIG (reference sequence). This CDR3 reads CAWRPTSPDTQYF. The CDR3 DNA is TGTGCCTGGAGGCCAACTAGTCCAGATACGCAGTATTTT.

This chain connects TRBV18 to TRBJ2-2; D may be TRBD2 (5 bases). The V gene's germline CDR1 is KGHSH and CDR2 LQKENI. V was cut by 10 bases and J by 5 bases, with 11 bases left in between. This CDR3 is built from 12 residues. CDR3 nucleotides: TGTGCCACCGGGGAGAGGACCGGGGAGCTGTTTTTT. Amino acids: CATGERTGELFF.

This chain joins TRBV7-3 and TRBJ2-5; no reliable D call. The CDR3 covers 14 residues. Germline V gene data show CDR1 as SGHTA and CDR2 as FQGTGA. V lost 0 bases and J 2 bases, leaving 7 bases between the germline ends. The chain's CDR3 is CASSLTWVQETQYF. CDR3 nucleotide sequence: TGTGCCAGCAGCTTAACTTGGGTACAAGAGACCCAGTACTTC.

J is TRBJ2-1 and V is TRBV27; 7 bases match TRBD2. There are 17 residues in the CDR3. J lost 9 bases, V lost 2 bases, and 16 bases had no gene match. Looked up from germline, CDR1 is MNHEY and CDR2 is SMNVEV (reference sequence). CDR3 amino acids: CASSLEMRLARLGEQFF. The DNA for the CDR3 is TGTGCCAGCAGTTTAGAGATGAGACTAGCAAGGTTAGGTGAGCAGTTCTTC.

The V gene is TRBV19, the J gene TRBJ2-7, with TRBD1 as a possible D gene (6 bases). The CDR3 extends over 11 amino acids. Trimming shortened V by 7 bases and J by 4 bases, and 8 bases separated the two germline ends. The germline V gene has CDR1 LNHDA and CDR2 SQIVND (reference sequence). The CDR3 reads CASMGTYEQYF. In DNA form, the CDR3 reads TGTGCCAGTATGGGGACATACGAGCAGTACTTC. Drawing the rest from reference TRBV19 and TRBJ2-7, the complete variable domain is DGGITQSPKYLFRKEGQNVTLSCEQNLNHDAMYWYRQDPGQGLRLIYYSQIVNDFQKGDIAEGYSVSREKKESFPLTVTSAQKNPTAFYLCASMGTYEQYFGPGTRLTVT.

A single count supports this clone. The chain links TRBV7-9 to TRBJ2-5; D not resolved. Trimming shortened V by 4 bases and J by 1 base, and 10 bases separated the two germline ends. The CDR3 contains 14 residues. CDR1 is SEHNR, CDR2 FQNEAQ, per germline (reference sequence). The CDR3: CASSYRQPQETQYF. For the CDR3, the DNA is TGTGCCAGCAGCTATCGGCAGCCCCAAGAGACCCAGTACTTC.

This rearrangement joins TRBV20-1 to TRBJ1-3; D unclear. Germline V gives CDR1 DFQATT, CDR2 SNEGSKA (reference sequence). V was cut by 3 bases and J by 1 base, with 1 base left in between. The CDR3 consists of 11 residues. The CDR3 spells CSASSGNTIYF. The CDR3 DNA is TGCAGTGCTAGTTCTGGAAACACCATATATTTT.

V and J are TRBV11-3 and TRBJ2-1, with D unclear. The CDR3 covers 14 residues. Germline CDR1 reads SGHNT; CDR2 reads YENEEA. Trimming removed 0 bases at V and 8 bases at J, with 11 bases between. As DNA, the CDR3 is TGTGCCAGCAGCTTAGACCTGACGTGGGATGAGCAGTTCTTC. Translating it yields CASSLDLTWDEQFF.